This T cell receptor (beta chain) is drawn from a study of T cell repertoires in cytomegalovirus infection. There are 16 residues in the CDR3. Per germline, CDR1 SGHVT and CDR2 SQSDAQ. V shed 3 bases and J 1 base; nucleotides not matched to a gene: 1. MiXCR, run by TCRdb on the reads, gives a single entry per CDR3 protein. The table shows roughly 140,000 distinct CDR3 sequences, with roughly a quarter occurring only once. V usage is TRBV7-4 and J usage is TRBJ2-5, with TRBD2 identical over 14 bases. The source of this sequence is a human donor in good health (CMV status not recorded). Some clones in this sample may be carry-over from other donors' samples. Source material: PBMCs. CDR3 nucleotides: TGTGCCAGCAGCTTTGGGACTAGCGGGAGCCAAGAGACCCAGTACTTC. Its protein is CASSFGTSGSQETQYF.